This entry describes one T cell receptor beta chain. Its antigen is not identified. The entry originates in a study of PD-1 blockade in classical Hodgkin lymphoma. Broader study findings: When nivolumab was started under 1 year after ASCT, patients were excluded.

The V gene end was trimmed by 6 bases and the J gene end by 8 bases; junction bases not matched to a gene: 7. CDR3 length: 13 residues. Germline CDR1 is MNHNY and CDR2 is SVGAGI (reference sequence). Assay used: immunoSEQ multiplex PCR; TCRdb lists only in-frame clones, some missing. The sample consists of 150,000 or so clones, 78% of them appearing once. Exposure to brentuximab vedotin varied, and each patient had relapsed following autologous stem cell transplantation. The specimen was peripheral blood mononuclear cells (PBMCs), collected before the second cycle of nivolumab. The TCR comes from a human donor with classical Hodgkin lymphoma. The genes are TRBV6-6 and TRBJ1-2; 9 nucleotides line up with TRBD1. In DNA form, the CDR3 reads TGTGCCAGCAGCTATCGACAGGGGGGCGGCTACACCTTC. Protein product: CASSYRQGGGYTF.